These 22 T cell receptor beta chains were sequenced from one sample in a study of T cell repertoires in cytomegalovirus infection. MiXCR, run by TCRdb on the reads, gives a single entry per CDR3 protein. The table includes 100,000 to 150,000 distinct CDR3 sequences, more than 25% detected once. These receptors are not linked to any known antigen. Material: CD8+ T cells from cultured PBMCs, obtained from culture after CMV antigen stimulation. Every receptor here comes from a human donor in good health (CMV status not recorded). Some clones in this sample may be carry-over from other donors' samples.

V is TRBV20-1 and J is TRBJ1-1; D is unclear. V lost 0 bases and J lost 2, with 10 bases in between. The CDR3 has 14 amino acids. Germline V gives CDR1 DFQATT, CDR2 SNEGSKA (reference sequence). CDR3 nucleotide sequence: TGCAGTGCTAGAGATCCGGGTCTAAACACTGAAGCTTTCTTT. Its translation is CSARDPGLNTEAFF.

A few counts support this clonotype. The chain carries TRBV12-3 or TRBV12-4 and TRBJ2-2, with 8 bases aligning to TRBD1. V gave up 1 base and J gave up 5 bases; unmatched junction bases: 3. This CDR3 is 15 amino acids long. Written as DNA, the CDR3 is TGTGCCAGCAGTTTAGGGACAGGGAAGACCGGGGAGCTGTTTTTT. Residues: CASSLGTGKTGELFF.

The chain couples TRBV29-1 to TRBJ2-7, with no clear D. V lost 6 bases and J 0 bases, leaving 12 bases between the germline ends. This CDR3 contains 13 residues. CDR1 and CDR2 from the germline V gene are SQVTM and ANQGSEA. The CDR3 DNA reads TGCAGCGTCGTGCTATCGGACTCCTACGAGCAGTACTTC. Residues: CSVVLSDSYEQYF.

The chain uses TRBV19 and TRBJ1-5, with TRBD1 matching over 7 bases. The CDR3 is 19 amino acids. V lost 0 bases to trimming and J lost 2 bases; unmatched junction nucleotides: 13. Germline lookup yields CDR1 LNHDA and CDR2 SQIVND (reference sequence). Here the CDR3 reads CASSIEQGGAVPRNQPQHF. The CDR3 nucleotides read TGTGCCAGTAGTATAGAGCAAGGGGGCGCGGTGCCGCGCAATCAGCCCCAGCATTTT.

In its sample, this clonotype was seen a few times. The CDR3 here is CASSYVMGTEAFF. CDR3 in DNA: TGTGCCAGCAGTTACGTAATGGGGACCGAAGCTTTCTTT. The chain joins TRBV6-2 or TRBV6-3 to TRBJ1-1; a weak D match, TRBD1 (5 bases). CDR1 and CDR2 (germline): MNHEY, SVGEGT. This CDR3 region has 13 residues. The V gene lost 2 bases and the J gene lost 8 bases, with 12 bases spanning the gap.

This clonotype was recorded a few times. The V call is TRBV6-5, the J call TRBJ1-2; D is perhaps TRBD1 (5 bases). V lost 4 bases to trimming and J lost 4 bases, with 16 bases between them. The length of the CDR3 is 15 residues. CDR1 is MNHEY, CDR2 SVGAGI, per germline. The DNA for the CDR3 is TGTGCCAGCAGTTCCGGGGCCCTCGATGGCTATGGCTACACCTTC. Residues: CASSSGALDGYGYTF.

This clonotype occurred a few times. The J gene is TRBJ2-3, the V gene TRBV6-2 or TRBV6-3; maybe TRBD1 (7 bases). V was clipped by 6 bases and J by 5 bases, with 18 bases between them. The CDR3 totals 15 residues. CDR1 is MNHEY and CDR2 is SVGEGT in the germline V gene. CDR3 loop: CASSRRRGLGDTQYF. DNA of the CDR3: TGTGCCAGCAGCAGACGGAGGGGGCTGGGAGATACGCAGTATTTT.

The chain is built from TRBV4-1 and TRBJ2-3; 7 bases line up with TRBD1. V lost 4 bases, J lost 1 base, and 8 bases stayed unmatched. Germline V gives CDR1 MGHRA, CDR2 YSYEKL. The CDR3 contains 16 residues. The CDR3 bases are TGCGCCAGCAGCCCTACAGGGGCAAGACGCACAGATACGCAGTATTTT. Its protein product is CASSPTGARRTDTQYF.

This chain uses TRBV6-6 with TRBJ2-1, with 11 bases fitting TRBD2. Germline CDR1 reads MNHNY; CDR2 reads SVGAGI (reference sequence). The CDR3 consists of 15 residues. V was pared by 1 base and J by 7 bases, with 3 bases of the junction left unmatched. CDR3 DNA sequence: TGTGCCAGCAGTTACTTAGCGGGGGGGCCGAATGAGCAGTTCTTC. Amino acids: CASSYLAGGPNEQFF.

The rearrangement links TRBV6-5 to TRBJ2-7; TRBD2 matches at 9 bases. Trimming removed 2 bases from V and 6 bases from J; junction bases left unmatched: 8. Looked up from germline, CDR1 is MNHEY and CDR2 is SVGAGI. This CDR3 comprises 15 residues. The CDR3 protein is CASSYRASGVLEQYF. For the CDR3, the DNA is TGTGCCAGCAGTTACCGAGCTAGCGGGGTGCTCGAGCAGTACTTC.

This clonotype has a handful of counts. This sequence joins TRBV6-1 and TRBJ2-5; 9 bases match TRBD1. Germline CDR1 MNHNS, CDR2 SASEGT. There are 16 residues in the CDR3. J lost 4 bases, V lost 6 bases, and 12 bases had no gene match. The CDR3 loop reads CASSDYTGGSRETQYF. For the CDR3, the DNA is TGTGCCAGCAGCGATTACACAGGGGGCTCAAGAGAGACCCAGTACTTC.

The chain uses TRBV27 and TRBJ1-1; D gene uncertain. The CDR3 contains 13 residues. The V gene's germline CDR1 is MNHEY and CDR2 SMNVEV (reference sequence). With 8 bases removed from V and 2 bases from J, the gap between germline ends came to 12 bases. CDR3 nucleotides: TGTGCCAGCGGTCCGGCGGGAAACACTGAAGCTTTCTTT. It specifies CASGPAGNTEAFF.

This clonotype was found a few times. This chain links TRBV6-6 with TRBJ1-4; TRBD1 aligns across 9 bases. Germline lookup yields CDR1 MNHNY and CDR2 SVGAGI (reference sequence). Trimming removed 0 bases from V and 8 bases from J; junction bases left unmatched: 7. This CDR3 contains 16 residues. CDR3 sequence: CASSYSIGTGMEKLFF. The CDR3 region has the DNA TGTGCCAGCAGTTACTCGATCGGGACAGGGATGGAAAAACTGTTTTTT.

This rearrangement joins TRBV7-2 to TRBJ1-1; no definite D call. The CDR3 is 13 residues long. Germline V gene sequence: CDR1 SGHTA, CDR2 FQGNSA. The ends were cut back, 5 bases at V and 11 bases at J, with 18 bases in the middle. The CDR3 DNA sequence: TGTGCCAGCAGCCCGGATGGGTGGGTTGGGGCTTTCTTT. As protein: CASSPDGWVGAFF.

In regard to this clonotype: This sequence may be a read error, since a much larger clone differs from it by one base. The V call is TRBV2, the J call TRBJ2-2; D unclear. The CDR3 spans 15 residues. Looked up from germline, CDR1 is SNHLY and CDR2 is FYNNEI. This CDR3 is CASNEAPSRPGELFF. Written as DNA, the CDR3 is TGTGCCAGCAATGAAGCTCCGTCGCGGCCCGGGGAGCTGTTTTTT. Full variable domain (remainder filled in from reference TRBV2 and TRBJ2-2): EPEVTQTPSHQVTQMGQEVILRCVPISNHLYFYWYRQILGQKVEFLVSFYNNEISEKSEIFDDQFSVERPDGSNFTLKIRSTKLEDSAMYFCASNEAPSRPGELFFGEGSRLTVL.

DNA for the CDR3: TGTGCCAGCAGCAGGAGACCGGGATACCAAGAGACCCAGTACTTC. Translation gives CASSRRPGYQETQYF. This chain uses TRBV5-4 with TRBJ2-5; D perhaps matches TRBD2 (5 bases). Germline V gene data show CDR1 as SGHNT and CDR2 as YYREEE (reference sequence). V was clipped by 4 bases and J by 0 bases, with 13 bases between them. The CDR3 loop spans 15 amino acids.

V is TRBV12-3 or TRBV12-4 and J is TRBJ2-7; D possibly corresponds to TRBD2 (6 bases). V shed 4 bases and J shed 3 bases, with 13 bases lying between them. The CDR3 is 14 amino acids. CDR3 sequence: CASSSRGMGYEQYF. The CDR3 coding sequence is TGTGCCAGCAGTTCCCGGGGGATGGGCTACGAGCAGTACTTC.

The table lists this clonotype with a few counts. This CDR3 is CSVDRRGPGNTIYF. For the CDR3, the DNA is TGCAGCGTTGATCGCAGGGGGCCTGGAAACACCATATATTTT. The chain recombines TRBV29-1 with TRBJ1-3; TRBD1 aligns across 8 bases. The CDR3 is 14 amino acids. Germline V gene data show CDR1 as SQVTM and CDR2 as ANQGSEA. The V and J ends lost 3 bases and 2 bases, in that order; junction bases with no gene match: 3.

The chain links TRBV7-9 to TRBJ1-2, with unresolved D. V dropped 1 base and J dropped 8 bases, with 8 bases sitting between them. This CDR3 is 12 amino acids long. Germline V gene sequence: CDR1 SEHNR, CDR2 FQNEAQ (reference sequence). This CDR3 is CASSLGGNGYTF. CDR3 bases: TGTGCCAGCAGCTTAGGAGGGAACGGCTACACCTTC.

This clonotype was counted ten times or more. CDR3 protein: CASSSDGWLTEQYF. CDR3 coding DNA: TGTGCCAGCAGCTCGGACGGATGGTTAACCGAGCAGTACTTC. The genes are TRBV7-6 and TRBJ2-7; D is uncertain. Trimming removed 4 bases at V and 6 bases at J, with 16 bases between. Germline V gene sequence: CDR1 SGHVS, CDR2 FNYEAQ. This CDR3 has 14 amino acids.

V gene TRBV7-9 combines with J gene TRBJ2-3; 8 bases map to TRBD2. V lost 1 base and J lost 5; bases outside the gene matches: 5. Germline CDR1 SEHNR, CDR2 FQNEAQ (reference sequence). The CDR3 covers 15 residues. In DNA, the CDR3 is TGTGCCAGCAGCTTAGACGGCGGGGGGCAAGATACGCAGTATTTT. Its protein product is CASSLDGGGQDTQYF.

Ten or more counts support this clonotype. This chain joins TRBV7-2 and TRBJ1-1; D unclear. The V end lost 4 bases, the J end lost 4 bases, and 16 bases lay between the germline ends. The germline gives CDR1 SGHTA, CDR2 FQGNSA. The CDR3 length is 15 residues. The CDR3 spells CASSSPVSRGTEAFF. As DNA, the CDR3 is TGTGCCAGCAGCTCCCCCGTTTCACGCGGCACTGAAGCTTTCTTT.